The clone carrying this T cell receptor (beta chain) was detected only once. Its specificity is unknown. One end of the junction does not line up with germline, which may come from a read error. These data originate in a study of tumor and adjacent non-tumor tissue in lung cancer. About the research overall: The cohort had about a dozen adenocarcinoma, a couple of squamous cell and 1 small cell patients. Patients were aged about 30 to 76, approximately 11 men and 4 to 6 women, stage I to III.

A modified ARM-PCR protocol with three rounds of nested PCR amplified TCRbeta. TCRdb analysed the multiplex PCR reads with MiXCR anew, one entry per CDR3 protein. The profile shows about 67,000 distinct CDR3 sequences, more than 65% of them singletons. No cell sorting was done before RNA was extracted from the tissue. More than 3 cm separated this lung sample from the edge of the tumor. Germline loops: CDR1 SGHNT, CDR2 YYREEE (reference sequence). The CDR3 covers 14 residues. Study-level findings and limits: Tumor tissue had significantly higher TCR diversity than normal lung. Normal lung showed higher cumulative top 100 clone frequency than tumor.

The J gene is TRBJ1-2, the V gene TRBV5-4; D gene ambiguous. The sequence derives from a man between 60 and 70 years old with non-small cell lung cancer. The sample consisted of distant non-tumor lung tissue. The CDR3 sequence is CTSRHDRSNYGYSF. The CDR3 nucleotides read TGTACTAGCAGACACGACCGGTCTAACTATGGCTACAGCTTC. Full variable domain (rest looked up from reference TRBV5-4 and TRBJ1-2): ETGVTQSPTHLIKTRGQQVTLRCSSQSGHNTVSWYQQALGQGPQFIFQYYREEENGRGNFPPRFSGLQFPNYSSELNVNALELDDSALYLCTSRHDRSNYGYSFGSGTRLTVV.